Below, 8 T cell receptor beta chains from the same sample are listed, as sequenced in a study of siplizumab effects on memory and regulatory T cells. Profiling relied on immunoSEQ multiplex PCR, and the TCRdb table lists in-frame clones only, not all of them. This sample has 99,000 or so clones, with over 90% found just once. Input material: Tregs sorted from blood. The receptor set was obtained from a human donor in good health.

The chain recombines TRBV6-1 with TRBJ2-3; 8 bases agree with TRBD2. The CDR3 extends over 15 amino acids. CDR1 is MNHNS and CDR2 is SASEGT in the germline V gene. V shed 7 bases, J shed 2 bases, and the junction held 8 bases outside the gene matches. The CDR3 is CASMGREAFTDTQYF. CDR3 sequence (DNA): TGTGCCAGCATGGGGCGGGAGGCCTTCACAGATACGCAGTATTTT.

J is TRBJ2-3 and V is TRBV30; no clear D gene. CDR1 is GTSNPN and CDR2 is SVGIG in the germline V gene (reference sequence). V was shortened by 7 bases and J by 2 bases, with 7 bases between the two germline ends. CDR3 size: 11 residues. CDR3 residues: CASSFTDTQYF. CDR3 in DNA: TGTGCCTCTTCCTTCACAGATACGCAGTATTTT. The whole variable domain, filled in from reference TRBV30 and TRBJ2-3, reads SQTIHQWPATLVQPVGSPLSLECTVEGTSNPNLYWYRQAAGRGLQLLFYSVGIGQISSEVPQNLSASRPQDRQFILSSKKLLLSDSGFYLCASSFTDTQYFGPGTRLTVL.

V is TRBV7-3 and J is TRBJ2-7; possibly TRBD1 for D (5 bases). Germline lookup yields CDR1 SGHTA and CDR2 FQGTGA. Trimming took off 2 bases at V and 3 bases at J, with 14 bases between the two ends. The CDR3 loop spans 15 amino acids. The CDR3 DNA reads as TGTGCCAGCAGCTTACGTCCAGGGATTGACTACGAGCAGTACTTC. Protein sequence: CASSLRPGIDYEQYF.

Concerning this clone itself: Other nucleotide sequences in the sample specify the same CDR3. The chain uses TRBV2 and TRBJ2-5, with no clear D. The V gene's germline CDR1 is SNHLY and CDR2 FYNNEI. This CDR3 contains 11 residues. The ends were cut back, 6 bases at V and 5 bases at J, with 7 bases in the middle. CDR3 nucleotide sequence: TGTGCCAGCAGGCTAGTCGAGACCCAGTACTTC. Translated, it gives CASRLVETQYF.

CDR3 sequence reads: CASSFYGGTDTQYF. The DNA of the CDR3 is TGTGCCAGCAGCTTTTACGGGGGCACAGATACGCAGTATTTT. The chain has TRBV7-9 and TRBJ2-3; D possibly corresponds to TRBD2 (5 bases). The V gene's germline CDR1 is SEHNR and CDR2 FQNEAQ (reference sequence). CDR3 length: 14 residues. Trimming left V 3 bases short and J 1 base short, with 8 bases between. The full variable domain, rest sourced from reference TRBV7-9 and TRBJ2-3, is DTGVSQNPRHKITKRGQNVTFRCDPISEHNRLYWYRQTLGQGPEFLTYFQNEAQLEKSRLLSDRFSAERPKGSFSTLEIQRTEQGDSAMYLCASSFYGGTDTQYFGPGTRLTVL.

This chain connects TRBV21-1 to TRBJ1-5; the table names TRBD1, a call not compared with the DNA. TRBV21-1 is annotated as a pseudogene. The CDR3 length is 16 residues. The CDR3 nucleotides read TGTGCCAGCAGCATGACGCAGGCATATAGCAATCAGCCCCAGCATTTT. Translated, it gives CASSMTQAYSNQPQHF.

The table lists this clone with a few counts. The rearrangement joins TRBV7-2 to TRBJ2-1; a possible D gene is TRBD2 (6 bases). CDR1 is SGHTA, CDR2 FQGNSA, per germline. This CDR3 contains 16 residues. Trimming shortened V by 0 bases and J by 3 bases, and 12 bases separated the two germline ends. The CDR3 reads CASSLAGGSVYNEQFF. The CDR3 bases are TGTGCCAGCAGCTTAGCTGGAGGGAGTGTCTACAATGAGCAGTTCTTC.

V gene TRBV6-1 combines with J gene TRBJ2-7, with 7 bases matching TRBD1. CDR3 length: 14 amino acids. V lost 4 bases, J lost 2 bases, and 5 bases stayed unmatched. The germline gives CDR1 MNHNS, CDR2 SASEGT. In DNA form, the CDR3 reads TGTGCCAGCAGTGTACAGGGGTCTCCCTACGAGCAGTACTTC. It encodes CASSVQGSPYEQYF.